A selection of T cell receptor beta chains follows, all from one sample in a study of OX40 agonist ivuxolimab in advanced cancers. The protocol was immunoSEQ multiplex PCR, while the TCRdb copy is restricted to in-frame clones and leaves out a portion. The sample lists 45,000 or so clones, roughly 86% occurring once. The sample in question was CD4+ or CD8+ T cells sorted from blood, obtained in a trial of the OX40 agonist ivuxolimab. The source is an adult with an advanced solid tumor such as melanoma, head and neck, liver or kidney cancer. The CDR3 runs from the conserved cysteine through the conserved F or W. A D gene is named only where the DNA matches it firmly. Only some rows state a clone size, as once, few, many or a class for expanded clones.

v_call	j_call	clone_size	d_call	cdr3_nt	cdr3_aa
TRBV6-1	TRBJ2-1	-	-	TGTGCCAGCACCGAACAAGGACATGACCTCAATGAGCAGTTCTTC	CASTEQGHDLNEQFF
TRBV7-2	TRBJ1-2	-	-	TGTGCCAGCAGCTTAGGCCGACCAACCAACGGCTACACCTTC	CASSLGRPTNGYTF
TRBV7-2	TRBJ2-1	-	-	TGTGCCAGCAGCTTAGGGTACAATGAGCAGTTCTTC	CASSLGYNEQFF
TRBV7-2	TRBJ2-2	-	TRBD2	TGTGCCAGCAGCCCGAGGACTAGCGGGCAAGCAGGGGAGCTGTTTTTT	CASSPRTSGQAGELFF
TRBV6-5	TRBJ1-2	-	-	TGTGCCAGCACCCCGTGGGCAGAAGGGGGCTACACCTTC	CASTPWAEGGYTF
TRBV30	TRBJ1-6	-	-	TGTGCCTGGAGTGTACCTACACCAACAGGGAATTCACCCCTCCACTTT	CAWSVPTPTGNSPLHF
TRBV7-2	TRBJ2-7	-	-	TGTGCCAGCAGCTATACAGGGCCCGGACCGTACGAGCAGTACTTC	CASSYTGPGPYEQYF
TRBV7-2	TRBJ1-5	-	-	TGTGCCAGCAGCTTAGCGTACCGTCAGGCCAATCAGCCCCAGCATTTT	CASSLAYRQANQPQHF
TRBV12-5	TRBJ1-2	-	-	TGTGCTAGTGGTCAGGGGTTCGACTATGGCTACACCTTC	CASGQGFDYGYTF
TRBV28	TRBJ2-2	-	TRBD2	TGTGCCAGCAGTTTGGGGGGCTCTAGCGGGATACGTGGCCGGGAGCTGTTTTTT	CASSLGGSSGIRGRELFF
TRBV2	TRBJ1-6	once	TRBD1	TGTGCCAGCAGTGTCAGTGGACAGGGGGATTCACCCCTCCACTTT	CASSVSGQGDSPLHF
TRBV19	TRBJ2-1	-	TRBD2	TGTGCCAGTAGTAGCGGGAGGGACTACAATGAGCAGTTCTTC	CASSSGRDYNEQFF
TRBV30	TRBJ1-6	-	-	TGTGCCTGGAGTCGGGCAGGACCATATAATTCACCCCTCCACTTT	CAWSRAGPYNSPLHF
TRBV11-2	TRBJ2-5	-	-	TGTGCCAGCAGCTTCCGAGGGACCCAGTACTTC	CASSFRGTQYF
TRBV11-2	TRBJ2-7	-	-	TGTGCCAGCAGCTTAGACTCCTACACGGCCTACGAGCAGTACTTC	CASSLDSYTAYEQYF
TRBV6-1	TRBJ1-2	-	TRBD1	TGTGCCAGCAGATTGGACAGGGCGGGCTACACCTTC	CASRLDRAGYTF